This paragraph covers one TCR beta chain sequence. What it binds is not known. The same CDR3 can be traced to other DNA sequences in this sample. Profiling relied on immunoSEQ multiplex PCR, and the TCRdb table lists in-frame clones only, not all of them. The sample contains about 62,000 clones, 81% of which appear only once. This entry comes from a study of OX40 agonist ivuxolimab in advanced cancers. Looking at the study overall: In three patients, partial responses were observed, one with hepatocellular carcinoma and two with cutaneous melanoma. Findings and caveats of the study: CD4+ and CD8+ blood T cells expanded clonally by week 6 at 0.1 to 3.0 mg/kg.

Germline assignment: CDR1 SGHRS and CDR2 YFSETQ. The CDR3 is made up of 13 amino acids. V was clipped by 4 bases and J by 3 bases; unmatched bases: 4. This receptor was obtained from an adult with an advanced solid tumor such as melanoma, head and neck, liver or kidney cancer. Sequenced here: CD4+ or CD8+ T cells sorted from blood, sampled in a trial of the OX40 agonist ivuxolimab. The V call is TRBV5-1, the J call TRBJ2-7; 7 bases are shared with TRBD1. CDR3 loop: CASSRDSFYEQYF. The CDR3 DNA sequence: TGCGCCAGCAGCCGGGACAGCTTCTACGAGCAGTACTTC.